This T cell receptor (beta chain) was identified during a study of T cells in women clearing cervical HPV infection. Cervical HPV DNA detected by MY09/MY11 PCR, typed by dot-blot. Note on this clone: The sequence runs out 3 residues before the end of the CDR3; the remainder is reconstructed from the germline J gene.

Produced via immunoSEQ multiplex PCR; TCRdb's table is partial and in-frame only. The sample totals tens of thousands of clones. The germline V gene has CDR1 SEHNR and CDR2 FQNEAQ (reference sequence). Trimming left V 4 bases short and J 4 bases short, with 10 bases between. The CDR3 consists of 13 residues. This receptor was obtained from a woman between 18 and 70 years old with a cervical HPV16 infection that either progressed to CIN3+ or cleared (not recorded which). The V gene is TRBV7-9, the J gene TRBJ1-1; D call uncertain. The sample was blood buffy coat. CDR3 region: CASSSRPGTEAFF. The CDR3 bases that were read are TGTGCCAGCAGCTCTCGTCCAGGCACTGAA.